Below, 4 T cell receptor beta chains from the same sample are listed, as sequenced in a study of cytotoxic CD8 clonotypes in ibrutinib-treated CLL. Method: immunoSEQ multiplex PCR; TCRdb's copy keeps in-frame clones and lacks some. The table lists just over 35,000 clones, about 70% of them singletons. The sample here was PBMCs, taken at disease progression, from a patient treated with ibrutinib. The receptors were sampled from a human donor with chronic lymphocytic leukemia.

The chain uses TRBV19 and TRBJ1-2, with D unclear. This CDR3 region has 15 residues. Germline lookup yields CDR1 LNHDA and CDR2 SQIVND (reference sequence). The ends were cut back, 6 bases at V and 4 bases at J, with 18 bases in the middle. The CDR3 DNA is TGTGCCAGTAGGACCAACCATGCGACTAGCTATGGCTACACCTTC. This sequence encodes CASRTNHATSYGYTF.

This clone was counted only a few times. Here the CDR3 reads CASSVERNYGYTF. The CDR3, as DNA: TGTGCCAGCAGTGTGGAACGAAACTATGGCTACACCTTC. The chain has TRBV6-4 and TRBJ1-2; D remains ambiguous. V gave up 4 bases and J gave up 2 bases, with 8 bases separating them. The CDR3 loop spans 13 amino acids. Germline CDR1 reads MRHNA; CDR2 reads SNTAGT.

The chain joins TRBV5-1 to TRBJ1-1, with TRBD1 as a possible D gene (5 bases). V dropped 4 bases and J dropped 4 bases, with 17 bases sitting between them. The CDR3 covers 15 residues. Germline V gene sequence: CDR1 SGHRS, CDR2 YFSETQ. The CDR3 spells CASSPAGEGGTEAFF. The CDR3 DNA follows: TGCGCCAGCAGCCCGGCGGGGGAGGGTGGCACTGAAGCTTTCTTT. Supplemented by reference TRBV5-1 and TRBJ1-1, the full variable domain reads KAGVTQTPRYLIKTRGQQVTLSCSPISGHRSVSWYQQTPGQGLQFLFEYFSETQRNKGNFPGRFSGRQFSNSRSEMNVSTLELGDSALYLCASSPAGEGGTEAFFGQGTRLTVV.

The chain couples TRBV27 to TRBJ2-5; D uncertain. CDR1 is MNHEY and CDR2 is SMNVEV in the germline V gene (reference sequence). This CDR3 has 14 amino acids. With 8 bases removed from V and 3 bases from J, the gap between germline ends came to 16 bases. CDR3 loop: CASASPVLKETQYF. Here the CDR3 DNA reads TGTGCCAGCGCCAGTCCGGTCCTCAAAGAGACCCAGTACTTC.